This T cell receptor beta chain was sequenced for a study of T cell repertoires in cytomegalovirus infection. Overall study findings and caveats: Clonotypes of TCR beta that were HLA-C-restricted and CMV-specific dominated the ex vivo response.

This clonotype came up many times. Its antigen is unknown. TCRdb re-called the reads with MiXCR, one entry per CDR3 protein. The top ten hold approximately 2.9% of the sample, which has more than 150,000 distinct CDR3 sequences, approximately 19% seen once. Trimming cost V 4 bases and J 5 bases, with 9 bases left between them. The CDR3 totals 12 residues. Sequencing was done on a sample of PBMCs. The TCR originated in a human donor in good health (CMV status not recorded). Some clones in this sample may be carry-over from other donors' samples. This rearrangement joins TRBV12-3 or TRBV12-4 to TRBJ2-7; TRBD2 might be the D (5 bases). The CDR3 is CASSYAGNEQYF. CDR3 DNA sequence: TGTGCCAGCAGTTACGCCGGGAACGAGCAGTACTTC.